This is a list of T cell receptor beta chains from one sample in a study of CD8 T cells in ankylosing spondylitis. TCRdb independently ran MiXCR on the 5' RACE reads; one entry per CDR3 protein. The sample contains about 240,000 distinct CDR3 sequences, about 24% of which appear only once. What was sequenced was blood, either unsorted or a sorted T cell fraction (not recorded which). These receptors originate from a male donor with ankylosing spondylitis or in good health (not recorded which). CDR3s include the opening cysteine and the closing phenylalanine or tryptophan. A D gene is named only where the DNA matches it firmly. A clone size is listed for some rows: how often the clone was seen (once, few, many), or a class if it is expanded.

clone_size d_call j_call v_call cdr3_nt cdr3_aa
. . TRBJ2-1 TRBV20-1 TGCAGTGCCCACGGCCTAGTGGGTCGCCGTTTCAGCAATGAGCAGTTCTTC CSAHGLVGRRFSNEQFF
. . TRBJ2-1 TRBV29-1 TGCAGCGTTGAAGAACGGACTACCGGGCCAAGGGAGCAGTTCTTC CSVEERTTGPREQFF
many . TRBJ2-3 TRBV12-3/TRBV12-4 TGTGCCAGCAGTTCCACGGGAACTGAAGATACGCAGTATTTT CASSSTGTEDTQYF
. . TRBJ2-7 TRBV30 TGTGCCTGGAGTGGCTTCGACGGTTACGAGCAGTACTTC CAWSGFDGYEQYF
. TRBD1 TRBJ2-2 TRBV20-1 TGCAGTGCTAGTTCCCCGGGACAGGGATCCACCGGGGAGCTGTTTTTT CSASSPGQGSTGELFF
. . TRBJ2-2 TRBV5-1 TGCGCCAGCAGCTCGGGCTCGTCGAACACCGGGGAGCTGTTTTTT CASSSGSSNTGELFF
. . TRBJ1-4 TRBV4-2 TGTGCCAGCAGCCAAGATTGGGCAGAGGCTGAAAAACTGTTTTTT CASSQDWAEAEKLFF
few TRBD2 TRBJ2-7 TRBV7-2 TGTGCCAGCAGCTTGCGGGGGGGCCCCCCAAGCCACATCTACGAGCAGTACTTC CASSLRGGPPSHIYEQYF
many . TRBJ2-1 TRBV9 TGTGCCAGCAGCGTTGGCCAGGCGAATGAGCAGTTCTTC CASSVGQANEQFF
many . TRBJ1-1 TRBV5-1 TGCGCCAGCAGCTTCCCCGGTGGTATGAACACTGAAGCTTTCTTT CASSFPGGMNTEAFF